This TCR beta chain was captured in a study of T cell responses to AZD1222 COVID-19 vaccine. Findings of the study overall: The reported proportion of spike-specific TCRs targeting unmutated variant regions was nearly half.

Germline V CDR1 and CDR2: LGHDT, YNNKEL (reference sequence). Trimming left V 1 base short and J 1 base short, with 14 bases between. This CDR3 region has 16 residues. The table came from immunoSEQ multiplex PCR; TCRdb's copy has only in-frame clones and leaves some out. In the table there are 90,000 to 150,000 clones, roughly 84% of which are singletons. This clone appeared a single time. What it binds is not known. This chain links TRBV3-1 (or the pseudogene TRBV3-2) with TRBJ2-7; D is tentatively TRBD1 or TRBD2 (5 bases each). This receptor was identified in an adult in good health. The specimen comprised peripheral blood, sampled on day 0 of AZD1222 vaccination. The CDR3 DNA follows: TGTGCCAGCAGCCAAGCCTCCCTGAGGGGTTCCTACGAGCAGTACTTC. This translates into CASSQASLRGSYEQYF.